A selection of T cell receptor beta chains follows, all from one sample in a study of regulatory T cells in long-lasting Graves disease. TCRdb redid the calling of the multiplex PCR reads with MiXCR, one entry per CDR3 protein. The repertoire holds some 370,000 distinct CDR3 sequences, with roughly 20% as singletons. The source was peripheral blood mononuclear cells (PBMCs), collected when the disease was refractory, from a patient treated with antithyroid drugs. The receptors originated from a woman between 35 and 50 years old with Graves disease. Each CDR3 is given with its conserved first and last residue. Each record gives: V gene, J gene, clone size, D gene, CDR3 DNA, CDR3 protein. The D gene is left open where the match is weak. A row's size may be missing; if present it is once, few, many or a size class.

>TRBV29-1|TRBJ1-1|many|TRBD1
TGCAGCGCCCTTTTGACAGGGCCAGTGACTGAAGCTTTCTTT
CSALLTGPVTEAFF
>TRBV27|TRBJ1-5|.|TRBD1
TGTGCCAGCAGCTTATCGTCTCAGACAGGGGTCCAGCCCCAGCATTTT
CASSLSSQTGVQPQHF
>TRBV20-1|TRBJ2-1|.|TRBD2
TGCAGTGCGCAGACTAGCGGGACATACAATGAGCAGTTCTTC
CSAQTSGTYNEQFF
>TRBV5-6|TRBJ2-7|few|.
TGTGCCAGCAGCTTGTGGGGTGGATCCGAGCAGTACTTC
CASSLWGGSEQYF
>TRBV10-3|TRBJ2-7|many|TRBD2
TGTGCCATCAGTTTGAGCAGCGGGAGCCCACTTTCCTACGAGCAGTACTTC
CAISLSSGSPLSYEQYF
>TRBV2|TRBJ2-2|medium-sized|.
TGTGCCAGCAGTGAGATCACAACCGGGGAGCTGTTTTTT
CASSEITTGELFF
>TRBV14|TRBJ2-1|few|.
TGTGCCAGCAGCCCTATTCTAGCTAACAATGAGCAGTTCTTC
CASSPILANNEQFF
>TRBV6-1|TRBJ2-5|many|TRBD2
TGTGCCAGCATCACGGGACTAGCGGGAACTGAGACCCAGTACTTC
CASITGLAGTETQYF
>TRBV12-3/TRBV12-4|TRBJ2-5|many|.
TGTGCCAGCAGTTCCCCATACGTAGGTCTGGGAGAGACCCAGTACTTC
CASSSPYVGLGETQYF
>TRBV11-2|TRBJ2-3|.|TRBD2
TGTGCCAGCAGCTTAGAGGGGGGACTAGCGGGAGTGAAAGATACGCAGTATTTT
CASSLEGGLAGVKDTQYF
>TRBV3-1|TRBJ1-5|many|.
TGTGCCAGCAGCCAGGGTGGTTGGTTCCGCAATCAGCCCCAGCATTTT
CASSQGGWFRNQPQHF
>TRBV28|TRBJ2-4|many|TRBD2
TGTGCCAGCAGTCCCAGCCTCCTAGCGGGATGGGTCTTAGCCAAAAACATTCAGTACTTC
CASSPSLLAGWVLAKNIQYF
>TRBV6-2/TRBV6-3|TRBJ2-6|.|TRBD2
TGTGCCAGCGATGAAGGGACTAGCGGGAGTCCTGGGGCCAACGTCCTGACTTTC
CASDEGTSGSPGANVLTF
>TRBV3-1|TRBJ2-1|.|.
TGTGCCAGCAGCCTTACTCAGGGCGGTGAGCAGTTCTTC
CASSLTQGGEQFF
>TRBV6-1|TRBJ1-3|few|.
TGTGCCAGCAGTCTCAGACACCCAACTATAATCAACACCATATATTTT
CASSLRHPTIINTIYF
>TRBV6-1|TRBJ2-7|few|.
TGTGCCAGCAGTGACGACGGGACCTACGAGCAGTACTTC
CASSDDGTYEQYF
>TRBV9|TRBJ2-7|.|TRBD1
TGTGCCAACACCCTTGGGACAGGGGGCCCCGAGCAGTACTTC
CANTLGTGGPEQYF
>TRBV2|TRBJ2-5|many|TRBD1
TGTGCCAGCAGTGATCTCTTCGTGGCAGGGGGAAAGACCCAGTACTTC
CASSDLFVAGGKTQYF
>TRBV28|TRBJ2-7|many|.
TGTGCCAGCAGTTTATCGCCTTGGAACGAGCAGTACTTC
CASSLSPWNEQYF
>TRBV15|TRBJ2-4|.|TRBD2
TGTGCCACCAGCAGAACCGGGACTAGCGGCAAAAACATTCAGTACTTC
CATSRTGTSGKNIQYF
>TRBV6-1|TRBJ1-1|many|TRBD1
TGTGCCAGCAGACGTACAGGGGACCCGAACACTGAAGCTTTCTTT
CASRRTGDPNTEAFF
>TRBV7-9|TRBJ2-2|few|TRBD2
TGTGCCAGCAGCTTAGGATTCTTTTCGGGAGGGGTAGCGAAGAACACCGGGGAGCTGTTTTTT
CASSLGFFSGGVAKNTGELFF
>TRBV9|TRBJ2-5|.|TRBD2
TGTGCCAGCATCCGAGGGGCTAGCGGGAATCTCGGGACCCAGTACTTC
CASIRGASGNLGTQYF
>TRBV9|TRBJ2-6|.|.
TGTGCCAACAGCGTAGTACGTGGGGGAGTCTACTCTGGGGCCAACGTCCTGACTTTC
CANSVVRGGVYSGANVLTF
>TRBV28|TRBJ2-7|many|TRBD1
TGTGCCAGCAGTCGTTCCGGGACAGGGGGGAGCGAGCAGTACTTC
CASSRSGTGGSEQYF
>TRBV29-1|TRBJ1-1|.|.
TGCAGCGTCGGCCCAGGACTACTCGTTTTT
CSVGPGLLVF
>TRBV5-5|TRBJ2-2|.|TRBD2
TGTGCCAGCAGCCCGTCTGGACTAGCCGGGGAGCTGTTTTTT
CASSPSGLAGELFF
>TRBV6-5|TRBJ2-7|many|.
TGTGCCAGCAGTTACTCGATTTGGTACGAGCAGTACTTC
CASSYSIWYEQYF
>TRBV5-6|TRBJ2-7|many|.
TGTGCCAGCAGCTTGGGTCAGGCATCCTACGAGCAGTACTTC
CASSLGQASYEQYF
>TRBV20-1|TRBJ1-1|.|.
TGCAGTGCTAGGAGGGGTTCGAACACTGAAGCTTTCTTT
CSARRGSNTEAFF
>TRBV29-1|TRBJ2-7|many|TRBD2
TGCAGCGTTGTTCAGGCTAGCGGGCGCTACGAGCAGTACTTC
CSVVQASGRYEQYF
>TRBV5-6|TRBJ2-1|.|.
TGTGCCAGCAGCTCGGGACTTCTCAAGGAGCAGTTCTTC
CASSSGLLKEQFF
>TRBV5-5|TRBJ2-7|once|.
TGTGCCAGCAGCTCATCTAAATGGGGTGAGCAGTACTTC
CASSSSKWGEQYF
>TRBV5-6|TRBJ1-1|.|.
TGTGCCAGCAGCCGGGCCAGGGAAGCTTTCTTT
CASSRAREAFF
>TRBV11-2|TRBJ1-1|many|TRBD1
TGTGCCAGCAGCTGGGACAGCCTTAAAAGGATGAACACTGAAGCTTTCTTT
CASSWDSLKRMNTEAFF
>TRBV6-5|TRBJ1-1|many|.
TGTGCCAGCAGTTATGGGACACAGTACACTGAAGCTTTCTTT
CASSYGTQYTEAFF
>TRBV28|TRBJ2-4|many|.
TGTGCCAGCAGCATACAACAGGGGGGGAAAAACATTCAGTACTTC
CASSIQQGGKNIQYF
>TRBV15|TRBJ1-4|many|TRBD1
TGTGCCACCAGCTCATACCCGGGGAGGGACAGGGGAGACGAAAAACTGTTTTTT
CATSSYPGRDRGDEKLFF
>TRBV3-1|TRBJ2-3|.|.
TGTGCCAGCAGCCAAGGGGGGGCGGGCCTTACGCAGTATTTT
CASSQGGAGLTQYF
>TRBV29-1|TRBJ2-7|many|TRBD2
TGCAGCGTCTGTCTAGCGGGGAACTACGAGCAGTACTTC
CSVCLAGNYEQYF
>TRBV28|TRBJ1-5|many|.
TGTGCCAGCAGTGTATATGACGGGTACAATCAGCCCCAGCATTTT
CASSVYDGYNQPQHF
>TRBV5-1|TRBJ2-7|few|.
TGCGCCAGCAGCTTGGGGAGAAATACCCCCCTCTACGAGCAGTACTTC
CASSLGRNTPLYEQYF
>TRBV2|TRBJ2-1|many|TRBD2
TGTGCCAGCAAATCACTAGCGGGAGGTTCTAATGAGCAGTTCTTC
CASKSLAGGSNEQFF
>TRBV9|TRBJ1-2|.|.
TGTGCCAGCAGCGTCCAGGGAAATTCGGGCTACACCTTC
CASSVQGNSGYTF
>TRBV28|TRBJ2-2|many|TRBD1
TGTGCCAGCAACACGGACAGGGACACCGGGGAGCTGTTTTTT
CASNTDRDTGELFF
>TRBV27|TRBJ2-7|few|.
TGTGCCAGTGCGCGGGTCAGCTCCTACGAGCAGTACTTC
CASARVSSYEQYF
>TRBV27|TRBJ1-5|few|.
TGTGCCAGCAGTTTGGTAAACAAAAGCAATCAGCCCCAGCATTTT
CASSLVNKSNQPQHF
>TRBV24-1|TRBJ2-7|.|.
TGTGCCACCAGTGATCCTCAATCCTACGAGCAGTACTTC
CATSDPQSYEQYF
>TRBV7-9|TRBJ2-5|many|.
TGTGCCAGCAGCGACGGGCCGCTTGTGGCCCAGTACTTC
CASSDGPLVAQYF
>TRBV3-1|TRBJ2-7|few|.
TGTGCCAGCAGCCAATCCCCTTCCAACGAGCAGTACTTC
CASSQSPSNEQYF
>TRBV27|TRBJ2-1|few|TRBD2
TGTGCCAGCAGTGTGGGACTAGCCGGCAATGAGCAGTTCTTC
CASSVGLAGNEQFF
>TRBV5-1|TRBJ2-3|.|.
TGCGCCAGCAGCTTAACGGGGGTTAGCACAGATACGCAGTATTTT
CASSLTGVSTDTQYF
>TRBV7-9|TRBJ1-1|once|.
TGTGCCAGCAGGCCCAGGGGCGCGGTCGCTTTCTTT
CASRPRGAVAFF